This T cell receptor (beta chain) stems from a study of CD8 T cells in ankylosing spondylitis. Study observations and caveats: Earlier work had already found some motif variants in reactive arthritis synovial fluid and blood. Disease-linked clones reportedly showed significant enrichment in matched ankylosing spondylitis synovial fluid. As for the disease-linked clones, they showed a CD8+ phenotype and occurred at relatively low frequencies in peripheral blood.

With molecular barcodes, quantitative 5'-RACE was used to make the TCR beta libraries. A single record per CDR3 protein comes from TCRdb applying MiXCR to the 5' RACE reads. The sample holds tens of thousands of distinct CDR3 sequences, less than 4% seen once. V lost 1 base, J lost 1 base, and 5 bases lay in between. The CDR3 runs to 13 residues. Germline assignment: CDR1 SGDLS and CDR2 YYNGEE. This clonotype has at least ten counts. The antigen remains undetermined. The TCR comes from a male donor with ankylosing spondylitis or in good health (not recorded which). Sequenced: blood, either unsorted or a sorted T cell fraction (not recorded which). V usage is TRBV9 and J usage is TRBJ1-1; D is ambiguous. In nucleotides, the CDR3 is TGTGCCAGCAGCGTATCGGGGAACACTGAAGCTTTCTTT. Translating gives CASSVSGNTEAFF.